These T cell receptor beta chains were read from a single sample in a study of naive and memory T cell subsets. TCRdb recomputed calls from the UMI-ligation and nested PCR reads with MiXCR, one row per CDR3 protein. The sample holds approximately 140,000 distinct CDR3 sequences; about 18% are singletons and the top ten take around 0.14%. Sequenced material: naive CD4+ T cells from blood. Receptor source: a human donor in good health. Each CDR3 is given with its conserved first and last residue. The D gene is left open where the match is weak. For some rows the clone size is stated as once, few or many, or as a class when expanded; others skip it.

j_gene: TRBJ1-4; abundance: NA; d_gene: NA; v_gene: TRBV19; CDR3nt: TGTGCCAGTAGTCTCCCTTCCGGACTATCTGAAAAACTGTTTTTT; CDR3aa: CASSLPSGLSEKLFF
j_gene: TRBJ2-3; abundance: NA; d_gene: TRBD2; v_gene: TRBV27; CDR3nt: TGTGCCAGCAGTTTATACAGCGGGGCCACAGATACGCAGTATTTT; CDR3aa: CASSLYSGATDTQYF
j_gene: TRBJ2-3; abundance: NA; d_gene: NA; v_gene: TRBV29-1; CDR3nt: TGCAGCGGCACGACACCCCTTAGCACAGATACGCAGTATTTT; CDR3aa: CSGTTPLSTDTQYF
j_gene: TRBJ2-5; abundance: NA; d_gene: NA; v_gene: TRBV3-1; CDR3nt: TGTGCCAGCAGCCCCCAGGCCACCCAAGAGACCCAGTACTTC; CDR3aa: CASSPQATQETQYF
j_gene: TRBJ1-1; abundance: many; d_gene: TRBD1; v_gene: TRBV20-1; CDR3nt: TGCAGTGCTAGAGTGGGTGCGACGGGCGGCCAGGGGGCTGAAGCTTTCTTT; CDR3aa: CSARVGATGGQGAEAFF
j_gene: TRBJ2-3; abundance: NA; d_gene: TRBD2; v_gene: TRBV5-1; CDR3nt: TGCGCCAGCAGCTCGGGACTAGCGGGAGCTCGTGCAACAGATACGCAGTATTTT; CDR3aa: CASSSGLAGARATDTQYF
j_gene: TRBJ2-5; abundance: many; d_gene: TRBD1; v_gene: TRBV20-1; CDR3nt: TGCAGTGCTCGGGACAGGTTGGAGACCCAGTACTTC; CDR3aa: CSARDRLETQYF
j_gene: TRBJ2-5; abundance: NA; d_gene: NA; v_gene: TRBV24-1; CDR3nt: TGTGCCACCAGTGACCCTAATGATGAAACCCAGTACTTC; CDR3aa: CATSDPNDETQYF
j_gene: TRBJ2-5; abundance: few; d_gene: TRBD2; v_gene: TRBV5-1; CDR3nt: TGCGCCAGCAGCCCTCCTAGCGGGAGAGAGACCCAGTACTTC; CDR3aa: CASSPPSGRETQYF
j_gene: TRBJ2-7; abundance: few; d_gene: NA; v_gene: TRBV10-3; CDR3nt: TGTGCCATCAACAGGCGGGACGGGTCGGGGGAGCAGTACTTC; CDR3aa: CAINRRDGSGEQYF
j_gene: TRBJ2-1; abundance: NA; d_gene: NA; v_gene: TRBV7-2; CDR3nt: TGTGCCAGCAGCTTCGACAGTTACAATGAGCAGTTCTTC; CDR3aa: CASSFDSYNEQFF
j_gene: TRBJ2-1; abundance: NA; d_gene: TRBD2; v_gene: TRBV5-4; CDR3nt: TGTGCCAGCAGCCCCGGTGGGACTAGCGCTAACAATGAGCAGTTCTTC; CDR3aa: CASSPGGTSANNEQFF
j_gene: TRBJ2-2; abundance: NA; d_gene: NA; v_gene: TRBV7-2; CDR3nt: TGTGCCAGCAGCTTAGAGCTGAACACCGGGGAGCTGTTTTTT; CDR3aa: CASSLELNTGELFF
j_gene: TRBJ2-1; abundance: few; d_gene: NA; v_gene: TRBV18; CDR3nt: TGTGCCAGCGTATCTAGCGCGGACAATGAGCAGTTCTTC; CDR3aa: CASVSSADNEQFF
j_gene: TRBJ1-4; abundance: NA; d_gene: NA; v_gene: TRBV28; CDR3nt: TGTGCCAGCAGTTTCTGGAGTGAGTCAACTAATGAAAAACTGTTTTTT; CDR3aa: CASSFWSESTNEKLFF
j_gene: TRBJ1-5; abundance: few; d_gene: TRBD1; v_gene: TRBV12-3/TRBV12-4; CDR3nt: TGTGCCAGCAGCCAGGGGGCGAATCAGCCCCAGCATTTT; CDR3aa: CASSQGANQPQHF
j_gene: TRBJ2-3; abundance: NA; d_gene: TRBD2; v_gene: TRBV6-2/TRBV6-3; CDR3nt: TGTGCCATCGGACTAGTGGCAGATACGCAGTATTTT; CDR3aa: CAIGLVADTQYF
j_gene: TRBJ2-7; abundance: NA; d_gene: NA; v_gene: TRBV5-1; CDR3nt: TGCGCCAGCAGCAGTACAGTGGATTCCGACGAGCAGTACTTC; CDR3aa: CASSSTVDSDEQYF
j_gene: TRBJ1-4; abundance: NA; d_gene: NA; v_gene: TRBV3-1; CDR3nt: TGTGCCAGCAGCCCACAGGGAGGTGGTGAAAAACTGTTTTTT; CDR3aa: CASSPQGGGEKLFF
j_gene: TRBJ1-4; abundance: NA; d_gene: NA; v_gene: TRBV6-2/TRBV6-3; CDR3nt: TGTGCCAGCAGTTCGGGGTCTAATGAAAAACTGTTTTTT; CDR3aa: CASSSGSNEKLFF
j_gene: TRBJ2-1; abundance: NA; d_gene: TRBD1; v_gene: TRBV10-1; CDR3nt: TGCGCCAGCAGAGGGACAGTCACCAATGAGCAGTTCTTC; CDR3aa: CASRGTVTNEQFF
j_gene: TRBJ2-3; abundance: few; d_gene: TRBD2; v_gene: TRBV7-2; CDR3nt: TGTGCCAGCAGCTTCAGCGGGAGTCCCGCAGATACGCAGTATTTT; CDR3aa: CASSFSGSPADTQYF
j_gene: TRBJ1-5; abundance: NA; d_gene: NA; v_gene: TRBV7-2; CDR3nt: TGTGCCAGCAGCTTATATTCGGGTCAGCCCCAGCATTTT; CDR3aa: CASSLYSGQPQHF
j_gene: TRBJ1-6; abundance: NA; d_gene: TRBD1; v_gene: TRBV20-1; CDR3nt: TGCAGTGCCTTTCGAAATGGACAGGGAAGTTCACCCCTCCACTTT; CDR3aa: CSAFRNGQGSSPLHF
j_gene: TRBJ1-5; abundance: NA; d_gene: NA; v_gene: TRBV20-1; CDR3nt: TGCAGTGCTAGATACCAAGGATCGAGCAATCAGCCCCAGCATTTT; CDR3aa: CSARYQGSSNQPQHF
j_gene: TRBJ2-7; abundance: few; d_gene: TRBD2; v_gene: TRBV12-3/TRBV12-4; CDR3nt: TGTGCCAGCAGAGAGAACCACGGGGGGGCAGGGGAGCAGTACTTC; CDR3aa: CASRENHGGAGEQYF
j_gene: TRBJ2-1; abundance: few; d_gene: NA; v_gene: TRBV6-5; CDR3nt: TGTGCCAGCAGTTACGTCAGGAGATCCTACAATGAGCAGTTCTTC; CDR3aa: CASSYVRRSYNEQFF
j_gene: TRBJ2-4; abundance: NA; d_gene: NA; v_gene: TRBV6-1; CDR3nt: TGTGCCAGCAGTGAATTAGCAGGGATGCTAAACATTCAGTACTTC; CDR3aa: CASSELAGMLNIQYF
j_gene: TRBJ2-7; abundance: few; d_gene: NA; v_gene: TRBV7-2; CDR3nt: TGTGCCAGCAGCTTTACAGGACACTACGAGCAGTACTTC; CDR3aa: CASSFTGHYEQYF